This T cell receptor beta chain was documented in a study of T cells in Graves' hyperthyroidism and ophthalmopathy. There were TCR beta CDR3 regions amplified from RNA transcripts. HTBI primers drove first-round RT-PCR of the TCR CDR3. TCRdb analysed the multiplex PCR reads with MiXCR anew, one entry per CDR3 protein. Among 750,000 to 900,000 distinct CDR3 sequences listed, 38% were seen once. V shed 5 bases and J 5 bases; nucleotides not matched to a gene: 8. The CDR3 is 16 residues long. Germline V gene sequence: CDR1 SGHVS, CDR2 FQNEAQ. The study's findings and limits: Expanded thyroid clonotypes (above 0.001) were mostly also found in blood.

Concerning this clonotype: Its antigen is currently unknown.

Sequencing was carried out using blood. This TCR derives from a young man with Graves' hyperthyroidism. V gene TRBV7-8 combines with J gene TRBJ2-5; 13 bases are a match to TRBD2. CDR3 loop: CASSTGLAGLGETQYF. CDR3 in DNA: TGTGCCAGCAGCACGGGACTAGCGGGATTAGGGGAGACCCAGTACTTC.